This T cell receptor (beta chain) was recorded in a study of blood T cell repertoires in COVID-19. Measured with immunoSEQ multiplex PCR; TCRdb has only the in-frame clones, and not every one. The sample includes some 150,000 clones, more than 75% seen only once; the top ten take roughly 4%. This clonotype was sampled from a woman aged 40 to 50 with acute or convalescent COVID-19. Input material: peripheral blood.

CDR3 sequence (DNA): TGCGCCACCTCGGGGGGTGGCGAGACCCAGTACTTC. Translation: CATSGGGETQYF. The rearrangement uses TRBV5-1 and TRBJ2-5, with 7 bases matching TRBD2. Germline V gene sequence: CDR1 SGHRS, CDR2 YFSETQ. The CDR3 has 12 amino acids. With 9 bases clipped from V and 5 bases from J, the junction kept 7 bases outside the gene matches.